This entry lists 2 T cell receptor beta chains sequenced from one sample in a study of blood T cell repertoires in COVID-19. The repertoire was sequenced with immunoSEQ multiplex PCR; TCRdb's copy has only in-frame clones and lacks some. The sample shows 200,000 to 300,000 clones, roughly 84% of them seen only once. Sequencing was done on a sample of peripheral blood. These receptors were taken from a middle-aged man who had recovered from COVID-19.

J is TRBJ2-7 and V is TRBV11-2, with a weak D call TRBD1 (5 bases). CDR1 SGHAT and CDR2 FQNNGV come from the germline V gene. V was pared by 1 base and J by 5 bases, with 12 bases between. The CDR3 covers 14 residues. The CDR3 protein is CASSLGWGRNEQYF. CDR3 nucleotides: TGTGCCAGCAGCTTAGGATGGGGCAGGAACGAGCAGTACTTC.

The genes are TRBV11-3 and TRBJ1-1, with D possibly matching TRBD1 (6 bases). V gave up 5 bases and J gave up 5 bases, with 15 bases separating them. The CDR3 runs to 14 residues. Looked up from germline, CDR1 is SGHNT and CDR2 is YENEEA. CDR3 sequence (DNA): TGTGCCAGCAGCCAAGAGGGACAATTAACTGAAGCTTTCTTT. This codes for CASSQEGQLTEAFF. Full variable domain (remainder filled in from reference TRBV11-3 and TRBJ1-1): EAGVVQSPRYKIIEKKQPVAFWCNPISGHNTLYWYLQNLGQGPELLIRYENEEAVDDSQLPKDRFSAERLKGVDSTLKIQPAELGDSAVYLCASSQEGQLTEAFFGQGTRLTVV.